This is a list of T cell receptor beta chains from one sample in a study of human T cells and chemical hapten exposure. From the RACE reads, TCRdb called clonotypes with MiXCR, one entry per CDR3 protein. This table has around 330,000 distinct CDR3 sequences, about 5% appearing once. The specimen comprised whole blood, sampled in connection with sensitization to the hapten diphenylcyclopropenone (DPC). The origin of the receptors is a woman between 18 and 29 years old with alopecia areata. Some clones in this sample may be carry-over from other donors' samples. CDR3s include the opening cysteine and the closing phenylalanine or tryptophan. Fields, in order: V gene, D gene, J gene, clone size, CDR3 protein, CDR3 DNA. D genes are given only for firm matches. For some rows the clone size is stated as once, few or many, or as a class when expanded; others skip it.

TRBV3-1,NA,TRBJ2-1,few,CASSPRRLSYNEQFF,TGTGCCAGCAGCCCCCGACGACTCTCCTACAATGAGCAGTTCTTC
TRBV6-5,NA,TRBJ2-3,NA,CASNVRGPSTDTQYF,TGTGCCAGCAACGTCCGGGGCCCTAGCACAGATACGCAGTATTTT
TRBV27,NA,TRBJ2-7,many,CASSLNSGYEQYF,TGTGCCAGCAGTTTAAATTCCGGGTACGAGCAGTACTTC
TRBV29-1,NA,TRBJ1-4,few,CSVGTRGGEKLFF,TGCAGCGTTGGGACCAGGGGTGGCGAAAAACTGTTTTTT
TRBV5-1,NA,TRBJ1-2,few,CASSSGYSGYTF,TGCGCCAGCAGCTCCGGTTACAGCGGCTACACCTTC
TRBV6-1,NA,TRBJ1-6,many,CASTVGSGSYNSPLHF,TGTGCCAGCACCGTTGGATCCGGTTCCTATAATTCACCCCTCCACTTT
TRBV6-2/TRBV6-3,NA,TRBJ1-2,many,CASSYSTVNYGYTF,TGTGCCAGCAGTTACTCGACAGTTAACTATGGCTACACCTTC
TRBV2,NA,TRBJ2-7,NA,CASSESMGQQYF,TGTGCCAGCAGTGAGAGTATGGGACAGCAGTACTTC
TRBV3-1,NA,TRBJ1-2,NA,CASSFQGDYGYTF,TGTGCCAGCAGCTTTCAGGGAGACTATGGCTACACCTTC
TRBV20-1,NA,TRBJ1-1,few,CSARDSGYREAFF,TGCAGTGCTAGAGATAGTGGGTACAGGGAAGCTTTCTTT
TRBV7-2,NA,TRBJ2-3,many,CASMKGGPDTQYF,TGTGCCAGCATGAAGGGGGGCCCAGATACGCAGTATTTT
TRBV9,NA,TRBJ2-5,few,CASSPSSAQETQYF,TGTGCCAGCAGCCCCAGCAGTGCACAAGAGACCCAGTACTTC
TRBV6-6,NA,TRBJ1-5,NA,CASSGGLGNQPQHF,TGTGCCAGCAGTGGGGGGTTAGGCAATCAGCCCCAGCATTTT
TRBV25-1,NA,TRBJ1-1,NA,CASSEPGPNTEAFF,TGTGCCAGCAGTGAACCAGGACCGAACACTGAAGCTTTCTTT
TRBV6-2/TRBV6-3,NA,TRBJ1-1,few,CASSQGIEAFF,TGTGCCAGCAGCCAGGGGATTGAAGCTTTCTTT
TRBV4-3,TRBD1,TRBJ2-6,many,CASSQETPGQASSGANVLTF,TGCGCCAGCAGCCAAGAGACCCCCGGACAGGCTAGCTCTGGGGCCAACGTCCTGACTTTC
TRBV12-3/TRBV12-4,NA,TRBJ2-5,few,CASSLPGHQETQYF,TGTGCCAGCAGCTTACCGGGACACCAAGAGACCCAGTACTTC
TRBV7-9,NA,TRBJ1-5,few,CASSFVDQPQHF,TGTGCCAGCAGCTTTGTTGATCAGCCCCAGCATTTT
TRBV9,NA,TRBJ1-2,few,CASSASPQRRLLYGYTF,TGTGCCAGCAGCGCCTCACCTCAGCGACGCTTGCTCTATGGCTACACCTTC
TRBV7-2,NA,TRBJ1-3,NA,CASSLEGDGNTIYF,TGTGCCAGCAGCTTAGAAGGGGATGGAAACACCATATATTTT
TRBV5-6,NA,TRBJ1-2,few,CASSLAPGSLALYGYTF,TGTGCCAGCAGCTTGGCGCCAGGTTCCCTGGCCCTCTATGGCTACACCTTC
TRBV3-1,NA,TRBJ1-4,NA,CASSQNGQRNEKLFF,TGTGCCAGCAGCCAAAACGGACAGCGTAATGAAAAACTGTTTTTT
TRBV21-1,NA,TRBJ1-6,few,CASSKNVRLDSPLHF,TGTGCCAGCAGCAAAAACGTTCGCTTGGATTCACCCCTCCACTTT